This T cell receptor beta chain was found in a study of CD8 T cells in ankylosing spondylitis. This clonotype was counted a few times. No antigen is known for it. Study findings and constraints: A subset of motif variants has previously been described in the synovial fluid and blood of reactive arthritis. There was reportedly significant enrichment of clones that were disease-linked in matched ankylosing spondylitis synovial fluid. Ankylosing spondylitis blood appeared to carry a characteristic TCR beta motif of roughly eight highly homologous variants.

TCRdb fed the 5' RACE reads into MiXCR, producing one record per CDR3 protein. The sample has some 700,000 distinct CDR3 sequences; around 17% are singletons. Germline CDR1 is MGHRA and CDR2 is YSYEKL. This CDR3 is 18 amino acids long. Trimming cost V 0 bases and J 0 bases, with 17 bases left between them. Sequencing was carried out using blood, either unsorted or a sorted T cell fraction (not recorded which). The gene calls are TRBV4-1 and TRBJ1-2, with D tentatively TRBD1 (6 bases). This sequence was found in a male donor with ankylosing spondylitis. The CDR3 DNA reads TGCGCCAGCAGCCAAGATCCAGTGAGGACAGCCGCTAACTATGGCTACACCTTC. It codes for CASSQDPVRTAANYGYTF.